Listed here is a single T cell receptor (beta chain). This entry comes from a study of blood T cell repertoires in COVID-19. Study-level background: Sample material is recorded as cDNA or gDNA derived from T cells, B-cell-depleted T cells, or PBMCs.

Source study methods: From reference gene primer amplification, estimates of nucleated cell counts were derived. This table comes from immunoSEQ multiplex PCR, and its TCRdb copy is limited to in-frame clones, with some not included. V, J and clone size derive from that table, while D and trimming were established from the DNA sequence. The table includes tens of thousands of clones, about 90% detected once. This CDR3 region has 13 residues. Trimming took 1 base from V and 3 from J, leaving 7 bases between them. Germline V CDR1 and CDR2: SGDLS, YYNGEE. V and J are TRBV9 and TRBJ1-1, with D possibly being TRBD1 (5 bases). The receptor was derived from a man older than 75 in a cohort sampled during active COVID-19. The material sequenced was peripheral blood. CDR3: CASSVSRDTEAFF. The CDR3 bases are TGTGCCAGCAGCGTATCCAGGGACACTGAAGCTTTCTTT.